These 4 T cell receptor beta chains share one sample of origin, sequenced in a study of brain T cells in children with intractable seizures. Repertoires were generated with immunoSEQ multiplex PCR, while TCRdb's copy carries only in-frame clones and drops some. The data show hundreds of thousands of clones, over 90% seen once. Time point here: blood from clinic visit 5 months post-surgery; TSC patient then seizure free. Here the sequenced sample was peripheral blood, taken 4 to 5 months after surgery. All receptors derive from a boy under two years old with tuberous sclerosis and intractable seizures.

The chain recombines TRBV24-1 with TRBJ2-7; no definite D call. Germline V gene sequence: CDR1 KGHDR, CDR2 SFDVKD. The germline V and J ends were trimmed by 10 bases and 5 bases, with 8 bases remaining between them. This CDR3 region has 10 residues. CDR3 in DNA: TGTGCCACACTTGCTAACGAGCAGTACTTC. Translated, it gives CATLANEQYF.

As for this clone: The sample has other DNA sequences that encode this CDR3 too. This chain joins TRBV9 and TRBJ1-1, with a possible D match to TRBD1 (6 bases). The CDR3 contains 14 residues. The germline V and J ends were trimmed by 0 bases and 5 bases, with 11 bases remaining between them. Germline V gene data show CDR1 as SGDLS and CDR2 as YYNGEE. As DNA, the CDR3 is TGTGCCAGCAGCGTAGGAGGGGGAGGTACTGAAGCTTTCTTT. This codes for CASSVGGGGTEAFF.

This chain links TRBV27 with TRBJ1-1; D possibly corresponds to TRBD1 (6 bases). The CDR3 totals 15 residues. Trimming shortened V by 1 base and J by 8 bases, and 17 bases separated the two germline ends. Per germline, CDR1 MNHEY and CDR2 SMNVEV (reference sequence). The CDR3 spells CASSLFYRGGREAFF. Here the CDR3 DNA reads TGTGCCAGCAGTTTATTTTATCGGGGGGGCCGGGAAGCTTTCTTT.

V and J are TRBV6-1 and TRBJ1-1; D remains ambiguous. Germline CDR1 MNHNS, CDR2 SASEGT. The CDR3 contains 17 residues. The V gene lost 2 bases and the J gene lost 0 bases, with 16 bases spanning the gap. The DNA for the CDR3 is TGTGCCAGCAGTGAAACGGCCCCGAGAACAGTGAACACTGAAGCTTTCTTT. Protein product: CASSETAPRTVNTEAFF.